The rows below give T cell receptor beta chains drawn from one sample of a study of blood T cell repertoires in COVID-19. Only in-frame clones appear in the TCRdb table, and some are missing; sequencing was by immunoSEQ multiplex PCR. Of over 45,000 clones listed, about nine tenths were seen once; the top ten hold about 9.3%. Specimen: peripheral blood. The receptors were gathered from a man aged 55 to 70 with active COVID-19. The CDR3 runs from the conserved cysteine through the conserved F or W. A D gene is named only where the DNA matches it firmly. Clone size, where shown, is once, few, many, or a class for clones that have expanded.

size	D	V	J	CDR3	DNA
.	TRBD2	TRBV7-3	TRBJ2-7	CASSLSGTSDYEQYF	TGTGCCAGCAGCCTCTCTGGGACTAGCGACTACGAGCAGTACTTC
.	.	TRBV3-1/TRBV3-2	TRBJ2-5	CASSPLVSETQYF	TGTGCCAGCAGCCCGCTAGTTTCGGAGACCCAGTACTTC
.	.	TRBV5-1	TRBJ2-3	CASSSGSFSSTDTQYF	TGCGCCAGCAGCTCAGGAAGCTTTTCTAGCACAGATACGCAGTATTTT
.	.	TRBV12-3/TRBV12-4	TRBJ1-1	CASSSWGVTEAFF	TGTGCCAGCAGTTCTTGGGGGGTAACTGAAGCTTTCTTT
once	TRBD2	TRBV20-1	TRBJ2-2	CSASWGAGGSTGELFF	TGCAGTGCTAGTTGGGGAGCGGGAGGTTCCACCGGGGAGCTGTTTTTT
.	.	TRBV7-2	TRBJ2-7	CASSLQLYEQYF	TGTGCCAGCAGCCTTCAGTTATACGAGCAGTACTTC
.	.	TRBV5-8	TRBJ1-2	CASSLARQHGYTF	TGTGCCAGCAGCTTGGCTCGACAGCATGGCTACACCTTC
.	.	TRBV9	TRBJ2-6	CASSVGAGPVSGANVLTF	TGTGCCAGCAGCGTAGGGGCAGGCCCGGTTTCTGGGGCCAACGTCCTGACTTTC
.	TRBD2	TRBV6-5	TRBJ2-1	CASSDSGTIYNEQFF	TGTGCCAGCAGTGACTCCGGGACTATTTACAATGAGCAGTTCTTC
.	TRBD2	TRBV7-2	TRBJ2-1	CASSSTGTTYNEQFF	TGTGCCAGCAGCTCAACCGGGACTACATACAATGAGCAGTTCTTC
once	.	TRBV21-1	TRBJ2-7	CASSKNDSSYEQYF	TGTGCCAGCAGCAAAAACGACAGTTCCTACGAGCAGTACTTC
.	.	TRBV25-1	TRBJ2-5	CASSESPLTGGTQYF	TGTGCCAGCAGTGAATCCCCCCTGACAGGCGGGACCCAGTACTTC
.	.	TRBV11-2	TRBJ2-7	CASSLADVKFIYEQYF	TGTGCCAGCAGCTTAGCAGATGTTAAATTTATCTACGAGCAGTACTTC
.	TRBD1	TRBV20-1	TRBJ2-7	CSASLGGFIPMYF	TGCAGTGCTAGTTTAGGGGGCTTTATTCCAATGTACTTC
.	.	TRBV6-5	TRBJ2-5	CASSYSRNPYQETQYF	TGTGCCAGCAGTTACTCGCGGAACCCTTACCAAGAGACCCAGTACTTC
.	TRBD1	TRBV24-1	TRBJ2-5	CATSDTGGETQYF	TGTGCCACCAGTGATACAGGGGGGGAGACCCAGTACTTC
.	TRBD2	TRBV6-6	TRBJ2-5	CASSPLTSGNRETQYF	TGTGCCAGCAGTCCTTTGACTAGCGGGAACCGGGAGACCCAGTACTTC
once	.	TRBV11-3	TRBJ1-1	CASQGSTEAFF	TGTGCGAGCCAGGGGAGCACTGAAGCTTTCTTT
.	.	TRBV13	TRBJ1-1	CASSPQVNTEAFF	TGTGCCAGCAGCCCTCAGGTGAACACTGAAGCTTTCTTT
.	TRBD1	TRBV5-1	TRBJ1-1	CASRQGQNSNTEAFF	TGCGCCAGCAGGCAGGGACAGAATTCGAACACTGAAGCTTTCTTT
.	TRBD1	TRBV6-2/TRBV6-3	TRBJ1-1	CASSLQGQGAVEAFF	TGTGCCAGCAGTTTGCAGGGACAGGGGGCTGTTGAAGCTTTCTTT
.	.	TRBV7-7	TRBJ2-1	CASSPGPSSYNEQFF	TGTGCCAGCAGCCCCGGGCCTAGCAGCTACAATGAGCAGTTCTTC
.	TRBD1	TRBV5-1	TRBJ2-5	CASSLGGQGLETQYF	TGCGCCAGCAGCTTGGGGGGACAGGGGTTAGAGACCCAGTACTTC
.	.	TRBV12-3/TRBV12-4	TRBJ2-1	CARLDRRGQFF	TGTGCCAGACTCGACCGCAGGGGGCAGTTCTTC
.	TRBD1	TRBV4-1	TRBJ1-1	CASSQEAQGALNTEAFF	TGCGCCAGCAGCCAAGAGGCACAGGGGGCCCTGAACACTGAAGCTTTCTTT
.	.	TRBV18	TRBJ2-7	CASSVTGRQYF	TGTGCCAGCTCGGTAACAGGGCGGCAGTACTTC
few	TRBD2	TRBV5-6	TRBJ2-7	CASSQGLAGVNEQYF	TGTGCCAGCAGCCAGGGACTAGCGGGAGTTAACGAGCAGTACTTC
.	.	TRBV28	TRBJ2-1	CASSQVIDYNEQFF	TGTGCCAGCAGTCAGGTTATCGATTACAATGAGCAGTTCTTC
few	TRBD1	TRBV10-1	TRBJ1-5	CASRRTGYSNQPQHF	TGCGCCAGCAGGCGGACAGGGTATAGCAATCAGCCCCAGCATTTT
few	TRBD1	TRBV6-6	TRBJ1-5	CASSYSQTGGQPQHF	TGTGCCAGCAGTTACAGCCAGACAGGGGGGCAGCCCCAGCATTTT
.	.	TRBV30	TRBJ2-7	CAWSTGQQHEQYF	TGTGCCTGGAGTACAGGTCAGCAGCACGAGCAGTACTTC
.	.	TRBV2	TRBJ1-5	CASSDGGRNQPQHF	TGTGCCAGCAGTGACGGAGGGAGGAATCAGCCCCAGCATTTT
.	.	TRBV16	TRBJ2-7	CASSQHGGEQYF	TGTGCCAGCAGCCAACATGGGGGGGAGCAGTACTTC
.	.	TRBV7-9	TRBJ1-4	CASSLTGGSNEKLFF	TGTGCCAGCAGCTTAACGGGGGGGTCTAATGAAAAACTGTTTTTT
.	.	TRBV19	TRBJ2-3	CASTFFGSIDTQYF	TGTGCCAGTACCTTCTTTGGCTCCATAGATACGCAGTATTTT
.	TRBD2	TRBV5-1	TRBJ2-1	CASSDIAGGPSNEQFF	TGCGCCAGCAGCGATATAGCGGGAGGGCCGTCCAATGAGCAGTTCTTC
.	TRBD2	TRBV5-6	TRBJ2-7	CASSLTGTTFSYEQYF	TGTGCCAGCAGCTTGACCGGGACTACCTTCTCCTACGAGCAGTACTTC
.	.	TRBV12-3/TRBV12-4	TRBJ2-7	CASSLGLDYEQYF	TGTGCCAGCAGTTTAGGACTAGACTACGAGCAGTACTTC
.	.	TRBV6-5	TRBJ2-3	CAGGWVASTDTQYF	TGTGCCGGGGGGTGGGTAGCTAGCACAGATACGCAGTATTTT
.	TRBD2	TRBV7-3	TRBJ2-6	CASSLIAGARSGANVLTF	TGTGCCAGCAGCTTAATAGCGGGAGCCCGCTCTGGGGCCAACGTCCTGACTTTC
once	.	TRBV5-4	TRBJ2-1	CASSLANPGSSYNEQFF	TGTGCCAGCAGCTTGGCGAATCCCGGGAGCTCCTACAATGAGCAGTTCTTC
.	TRBD2	TRBV3-1/TRBV3-2	TRBJ2-7	CASSPRLAGENEQYF	TGTGCCAGCAGCCCCCGACTAGCGGGAGAGAACGAGCAGTACTTC
.	TRBD2	TRBV4-1	TRBJ2-7	CASSQDTSGRPSYEQYF	TGCGCCAGCAGCCAGGATACTAGCGGGAGGCCGTCCTACGAGCAGTACTTC
.	TRBD2	TRBV12-5	TRBJ2-5	CASGRGSGLETQYF	TGTGCTAGTGGACGCGGGAGTGGGCTAGAGACCCAGTACTTC
.	.	TRBV6-5	TRBJ1-1	CASSPTGRVAFF	TGTGCCAGCAGTCCGACGGGGAGGGTTGCTTTCTTT
.	TRBD1	TRBV6-5	TRBJ1-2	CASSYEGAFGYTF	TGTGCCAGCAGTTACGAGGGGGCGTTTGGCTACACCTTC
.	TRBD1	TRBV29-1	TRBJ2-7	CSVGATGAVSYEQYF	TGCAGCGTTGGAGCAACAGGGGCAGTGTCCTACGAGCAGTACTTC
.	.	TRBV4-2	TRBJ2-7	CASSQERYYEQYF	TGTGCCAGCAGCCAAGAACGGTACTACGAGCAGTACTTC
.	.	TRBV6-5	TRBJ1-3	CASSITGISGNTIYF	TGTGCCAGCAGTATCACAGGGATCTCTGGAAACACCATATATTTT
.	.	TRBV12-3/TRBV12-4	TRBJ2-3	CASKGGSTDTQYF	TGTGCCAGCAAGGGCGGGAGCACAGATACGCAGTATTTT
.	.	TRBV21-1	TRBJ2-5	CASSKEEASGSQETQYF	TGTGCCAGCAGCAAAGAGGAGGCTAGCGGGTCGCAAGAGACCCAGTACTTC
.	.	TRBV7-2	TRBJ2-7	CASSPQGPPYEQYF	TGTGCCAGCAGCCCACAGGGCCCCCCTTACGAGCAGTACTTC
.	.	TRBV28	TRBJ2-3	CASRSQGADTQYF	TGTGCCAGCAGATCTCAGGGCGCAGATACGCAGTATTTT
.	.	TRBV7-8	TRBJ2-2	CASSLGQGGTGELFF	TGTGCCAGCAGCTTAGGGCAGGGGGGTACCGGGGAGCTGTTTTTT
.	TRBD1	TRBV5-4	TRBJ2-4	CASSWDRNIQYF	TGTGCCAGCAGCTGGGACAGAAACATTCAGTACTTC
once	.	TRBV27	TRBJ2-7	CASSFSPGSSYEQYF	TGTGCCAGCAGTTTTTCCCCGGGGTCCTCCTACGAGCAGTACTTC
.	TRBD2	TRBV29-1	TRBJ2-7	CSVVAGGTNEQYF	TGCAGCGTGGTAGCGGGAGGAACGAACGAGCAGTACTTC
.	.	TRBV19	TRBJ1-5	CASNGAGVFNQPQHF	TGTGCCAGTAACGGGGCAGGGGTTTTCAATCAGCCCCAGCATTTT
.	TRBD1	TRBV3-1/TRBV3-2	TRBJ2-4	CASSQGGFRGPSKNIQYF	TGTGCCAGCAGCCAAGGGGGGTTCAGGGGGCCGAGCAAAAACATTCAGTACTTC
.	TRBD1	TRBV6-5	TRBJ2-5	CASRGQIQETQYF	TGTGCCAGCAGGGGACAGATACAAGAGACCCAGTACTTC